This T cell receptor beta chain stems from a study of PD-1 blockade in classical Hodgkin lymphoma. Findings and caveats of the study: CD4+ TCR diversity climbed significantly by C4D1, unlike CD8+ TCR diversity. Repertoire differences lack defined causes, possibly disease activity or prior therapy. Baseline diversity in complete responders resembled that of newly diagnosed patients.

The count of this clone is one. The antigen remains undetermined. Per the germline V gene, CDR1 is SGHAT and CDR2 is FQNNGV. The V gene end was trimmed by 3 bases and the J gene end by 10 bases; junction bases not matched to a gene: 10. The CDR3 has 15 amino acids. Each patient relapsed following autologous stem cell transplantation, and prior brentuximab vedotin exposure differed. Reported best responses ranged across complete response, partial response or progressive disease. TCRdb keeps only in-frame clones here, not all; method: immunoSEQ multiplex PCR. The sample has about 97,000 clones; approximately 80% are singletons.

This chain joins TRBV11-2 and TRBJ2-1; 9 bases map to TRBD2. The starting material was peripheral blood mononuclear cells (PBMCs), obtained at baseline. The sequence was collected from a human donor with classical Hodgkin lymphoma. The CDR3: CASSLGLALGEEQFF. The CDR3 DNA sequence: TGTGCCAGCAGCTTGGGACTAGCACTTGGGGAGGAGCAGTTCTTC. Filled out from reference TRBV11-2 and TRBJ2-1, the complete variable domain reads EAGVAQSPRYKIIEKRQSVAFWCNPISGHATLYWYQQILGQGPKLLIQFQNNGVVDDSQLPKDRFSAERLKGVDSTLKIQPAKLEDSAVYLCASSLGLALGEEQFFGPGTRLTVL.